The 17 T cell receptor beta chains listed next were all sequenced from one sample in a study of beta chain features in type 1 diabetes. Broader study findings: TCRB CDR3s from Type 1 diabetes patients were moderately but significantly shorter in all four CD4+ subsets.

Expressed TCRB transcripts were sequenced, since all the RNA that had been isolated was reverse transcribed. Sequencing used immunoSEQ multiplex PCR; TCRdb keeps in-frame clones, though not all of them. The data hold hundreds of thousands of clones, with 13% observed a single time. No antigen is known for these receptors. The sample taken for sequencing was naive CD4+ T cells from blood. Receptor source: a man aged 18 to 29 with type 1 diabetes.

This chain links TRBV29-1 with TRBJ2-7; 7 bases are shared with TRBD1. Germline CDR1 reads SQVTM; CDR2 reads ANQGSEA. The CDR3 length is 13 residues. With V trimmed by 6 bases and J by 2 bases, 7 bases remained unmatched. The CDR3 spells CSVMGQSTYEQYF. The CDR3 nucleotides read TGCAGCGTGATGGGACAGAGTACCTACGAGCAGTACTTC.

This chain uses TRBV27 with TRBJ2-7, with D perhaps TRBD1 or TRBD2 (5 bases each). The CDR3 has 17 residues. The germline gives CDR1 MNHEY, CDR2 SMNVEV (reference sequence). V was pared by 5 bases and J by 6 bases, with 26 bases between. The CDR3 protein is CASSLFPPGTLVAEQYF. The CDR3 DNA sequence: TGTGCCAGCAGTCTCTTCCCACCAGGGACCCTCGTCGCCGAGCAGTACTTC.

This clone was observed a handful of times. Sequence at one end of the junction differs from germline and may be a read error. V is TRBV4-1 and J is TRBJ1-5; 7 bases line up with TRBD1. The germline V gene has CDR1 MGHRA and CDR2 YSYEKL. The CDR3 totals 15 residues. As DNA, the CDR3 is TGCGCCAGCAGCGAAGACAGGGCCAAGGTTCAGCCCCAGCATTTT. Its translation is CASSEDRAKVQPQHF.

This clone was counted between two and nine times. This CDR3 reads CSVVNGQQFF. The CDR3 bases are TGCAGCGTTGTGAACGGACAGCAGTTCTTC. V and J are TRBV29-1 and TRBJ2-1; D gene uncertain. Trimming removed 4 bases at V and 11 bases at J, with 9 bases between. The CDR3 runs 10 residues. CDR1 SQVTM and CDR2 ANQGSEA come from the germline V gene.

V and J are TRBV5-8 and TRBJ1-5; 8 bases fit TRBD1. There are 17 residues in the CDR3. The junction had 6 bases not matched to a gene; V was cut back by 0 bases and J by 1 base. Per the germline V gene, CDR1 is SGHTS and CDR2 is YDEGEE. The CDR3 DNA is TGTGCCAGCAGCTTGGGAAGGACAGGGTGGAGCAATCAGCCCCAGCATTTT. Encoded protein: CASSLGRTGWSNQPQHF.

The CDR3 DNA sequence: TGCAGCACATCTAAGGGGGACACTGAAGCTTTCTTT. This encodes CSTSKGDTEAFF. The chain employs TRBV29-1 and TRBJ1-1; D is perhaps TRBD1 (6 bases). Germline CDR1 SQVTM, CDR2 ANQGSEA. The CDR3 runs to 12 residues. V was trimmed by 8 bases and J by 3 bases, leaving 13 bases between them. The variable domain in full, completed from reference TRBV29-1 and TRBJ1-1, reads SAVISQKPSRDICQRGTSLTIQCQVDSQVTMMFWYRQQPGQSLTLIATANQGSEATYESGFVIDKFPISRPNLTFSTLTVSNMSPEDSSIYLCSTSKGDTEAFFGQGTRLTVV.

This clone was counted only a few times. The chain combines TRBV5-4 with TRBJ2-1; 8 positions match TRBD1. CDR3 length: 17 amino acids. Trimming took 3 bases from V and 0 from J; bases not matched to a gene: 8. Germline assignment: CDR1 SGHNT and CDR2 YYREEE (reference sequence). CDR3 sequence (DNA): TGTGCCAGCAGCTCCAGGACAGGGCTGAGCTCCTACAATGAGCAGTTCTTC. This sequence encodes CASSSRTGLSSYNEQFF. Based on the CDR3 plus reference TRBV5-4 and TRBJ2-1, the full variable domain is ETGVTQSPTHLIKTRGQQVTLRCSSQSGHNTVSWYQQALGQGPQFIFQYYREEENGRGNFPPRFSGLQFPNYSSELNVNALELDDSALYLCASSSRTGLSSYNEQFFGPGTRLTVL.

The chain couples TRBV9 to TRBJ1-2, with 8 nucleotides matching TRBD1. The germline V gene encodes CDR1 SGDLS and CDR2 YYNGEE. The CDR3 runs 17 residues. Trimming at V came to 3 bases and at J to 4 bases, leaving 14 bases not matched to a gene. The CDR3 DNA follows: TGTGCCAGCAGCGCGACTTCCCTCAGGGGGCGGCTCTATGGCTACACCTTC. It yields the protein CASSATSLRGRLYGYTF.

This clone was recorded once. This rearrangement joins TRBV2 to TRBJ1-1; 7 bases map to TRBD1. Germline values: CDR1 SNHLY, CDR2 FYNNEI. Trimming at V came to 7 bases and at J to 2 bases, leaving 10 bases not matched to a gene. This CDR3 has 15 amino acids. In DNA, the CDR3 is TGTGCCAGCAAGGGGACAGTGTTCCCTAACACTGAAGCTTTCTTT. Translation: CASKGTVFPNTEAFF.

This clone turned up a few times. The J gene is TRBJ2-3, the V gene TRBV11-2, with D possibly matching TRBD2 (5 bases). The V end lost 5 bases, the J end lost 2 bases, and 17 bases lay between the germline ends. Germline loops: CDR1 SGHAT, CDR2 FQNNGV. The CDR3 totals 16 residues. CDR3 protein: CASSPGGQPFTDTQYF. In nucleotides, the CDR3 is TGTGCCAGCAGCCCGGGCGGGCAGCCGTTCACAGATACGCAGTATTTT.

This clone was seen more than once but under ten times. The chain recombines TRBV4-1 with TRBJ2-7; 9 positions agree with TRBD1. The junction had 8 bases not matched to a gene; V was cut back by 4 bases and J by 4 bases. Germline V CDR1 and CDR2: MGHRA, YSYEKL. This CDR3 spans 15 amino acids. CDR3 residues: CASSRTGQGLYEQYF. The CDR3 DNA follows: TGCGCCAGCAGCCGCACGGGACAGGGACTATACGAGCAGTACTTC.

The gene calls are TRBV29-1 and TRBJ1-4; the D gene is possibly TRBD1 (5 bases). Between the trimmed V and J ends, which lost 6 bases and 7 bases, there was a span of 15 bases. The CDR3 has 13 residues. Germline V gene sequence: CDR1 SQVTM, CDR2 ANQGSEA. CDR3 region: CSVTGGSGEKLFF. For the CDR3, the DNA is TGCAGCGTCACGGGGGGGTCAGGTGAAAAACTGTTTTTT.

This clone was counted only a few times. The chain links TRBV5-1 to TRBJ2-1; 11 bases map to TRBD2. There are 14 residues in the CDR3. With V trimmed by 2 bases and J by 8 bases, 3 bases remained unmatched. Germline-derived CDR1 and CDR2 are SGHRS and YFSETQ. The CDR3 region has the DNA TGCGCCAGCAGCTTTGATAGCGGGAGGGATGAGCAGTTCTTC. Protein product: CASSFDSGRDEQFF.

This chain uses TRBV19 with TRBJ1-5; TRBD1 aligns across 7 bases. This CDR3 is 17 amino acids long. V lost 9 bases, J lost 1 base, and 15 bases stayed unmatched. Per the germline V gene, CDR1 is LNHDA and CDR2 is SQIVND (reference sequence). CDR3 sequence reads: CASRVTGTGRSNQPQHF. As DNA, the CDR3 is TGTGCCAGCCGGGTGACAGGGACGGGTCGGAGCAATCAGCCCCAGCATTTT.

CDR3 protein: CASSFGPGQLSTDTQYF. The CDR3 DNA reads as TGCGCCAGCAGCTTTGGTCCGGGACAGCTAAGCACAGATACGCAGTATTTT. The V and J genes are TRBV5-1 and TRBJ2-3; 7 nucleotides match TRBD1. Germline assignment: CDR1 SGHRS and CDR2 YFSETQ. V was pared by 2 bases and J by 0 bases, with 9 bases of the junction left unmatched. This CDR3 has 17 residues. Looking up the rest from reference TRBV5-1 and TRBJ2-3 gives the full variable domain: KAGVTQTPRYLIKTRGQQVTLSCSPISGHRSVSWYQQTPGQGLQFLFEYFSETQRNKGNFPGRFSGRQFSNSRSEMNVSTLELGDSALYLCASSFGPGQLSTDTQYFGPGTRLTVL.

This chain links TRBV19 with TRBJ1-6; tentative D call: TRBD1 (5 bases). CDR3 length: 14 residues. V lost 7 bases and J lost 4, with 11 bases in between. Germline CDR1 is LNHDA and CDR2 is SQIVND (reference sequence). In DNA form, the CDR3 reads TGTGCCAGTAAAGACAGCATTTATAATTCACCCCTCCACTTT. Translating it yields CASKDSIYNSPLHF.

The chain recombines TRBV9 with TRBJ2-3; D is ambiguous. This CDR3 contains 16 residues. The germline CDR1 and CDR2 sequences are SGDLS and YYNGEE. V shed 5 bases and J shed 4 bases, with 20 bases lying between them. The CDR3 loop is CASSPTYGVRPDTQYF. Written as DNA, the CDR3 is TGTGCCAGCAGTCCTACCTATGGGGTGCGGCCAGATACGCAGTATTTT. The full variable domain, in which reference TRBV9 and TRBJ2-3 provide the parts outside the CDR3, is DSGVTQTPKHLITATGQRVTLRCSPRSGDLSVYWYQQSLDQGLQFLIQYYNGEERAKGNILERFSAQQFPDLHSELNLSSLELGDSALYFCASSPTYGVRPDTQYFGPGTRLTVL.